The T cell receptor (beta chain) described here comes from a study of PD-1 blockade in classical Hodgkin lymphoma. Whole-study results and caveats: Patients excluded were those beginning nivolumab under 1 year after ASCT. Researchers reported that CD4+ TCR diversity, though not CD8+, rose significantly by C4D1.

Measured with immunoSEQ multiplex PCR; TCRdb has only the in-frame clones, and not every one. Of about 38,000 clones listed, around four fifths are singletons. With regard to this clone: The antigen is undetermined.

The time point was: cycle 4 day 1 (C4D1), after five to seven weeks of nivolumab. Each patient relapsed following autologous stem cell transplantation, and prior brentuximab vedotin exposure differed. Patients reached a best response of complete response, partial response or progressive disease. The length of the CDR3 is 15 residues. Germline-derived CDR1 and CDR2 are MDHEN and SYDVKM. V lost 5 bases and J lost 4, with 12 bases in between. The material was peripheral blood mononuclear cells (PBMCs), obtained before the fourth cycle of nivolumab. The chain is built from TRBV28 and TRBJ2-6; D call uncertain. The sequence derives from a human donor with classical Hodgkin lymphoma. The DNA of the CDR3 is TGTGCCAGCAGTGGCGGATTGGGAGGGGCCAACGTCCTGACTTTC. It specifies CASSGGLGGANVLTF.